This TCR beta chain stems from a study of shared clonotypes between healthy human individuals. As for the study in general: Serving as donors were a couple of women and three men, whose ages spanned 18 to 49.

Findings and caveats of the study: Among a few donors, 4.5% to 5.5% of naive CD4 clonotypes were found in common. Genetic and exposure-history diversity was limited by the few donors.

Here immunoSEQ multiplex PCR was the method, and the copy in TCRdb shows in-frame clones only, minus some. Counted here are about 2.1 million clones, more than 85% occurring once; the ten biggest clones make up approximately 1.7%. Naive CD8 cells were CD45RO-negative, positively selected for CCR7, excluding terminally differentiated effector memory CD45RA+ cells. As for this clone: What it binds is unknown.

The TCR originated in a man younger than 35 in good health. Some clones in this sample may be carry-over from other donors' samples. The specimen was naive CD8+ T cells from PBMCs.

The CDR3, as DNA: TGTGCCAGCAGCCAAGATCGGCTAGCGGGAGTCACCGGGGAGCTGTTTTTT. Translated, it gives CASSQDRLAGVTGELFF. The chain joins TRBV4-2 to TRBJ2-2; 10 nucleotides line up with TRBD2. Per germline, CDR1 LGHNA and CDR2 YNFKEQ. The CDR3 is made up of 17 amino acids. Trimming cost V 0 bases and J 4 bases; bases outside gene matches: 5.